The 15 T cell receptor beta chains given below trace back to one sample, sequenced in a study of T cells in Graves' hyperthyroidism and ophthalmopathy. RNA transcripts gave rise to amplified TCR beta CDR3 regions. Researchers ran a first-round RT-PCR on the TCR CDR3 using the HTBI primer set. TCRdb called the multiplex PCR reads again in MiXCR, with one record for every CDR3 protein. The table lists 500,000 to 750,000 distinct CDR3 sequences, 14% of them singletons, with roughly 7% in the top ten. The sequencing input was blood. Source of these receptors: a woman aged 18-30 years with Graves' ophthalmopathy.

There are many counts of this clonotype. The chain uses TRBV28 and TRBJ1-1; D gene uncertain. Trimming removed 6 bases from V and 0 bases from J, with 11 bases in between. Germline V gives CDR1 MDHEN, CDR2 SYDVKM. The CDR3 has 14 amino acids. CDR3 DNA: TGTGCCAGCAGCCCTCGCCGACTGAACACTGAAGCTTTCTTT. Protein sequence: CASSPRRLNTEAFF.

Ten or more counts support this clonotype. This chain links TRBV29-1 with TRBJ2-7; D is unclear. This CDR3 spans 13 amino acids. Trimming left V 1 base short and J 4 bases short, with 11 bases between. CDR1 and CDR2 (germline): SQVTM, ANQGSEA. The CDR3 reads CSVEGAGNYEQYF. The CDR3 DNA follows: TGCAGCGTTGAAGGCGCAGGAAATTACGAGCAGTACTTC.

There are many counts of this clonotype. The rearrangement joins TRBV28 to TRBJ2-3; maybe TRBD1 (5 bases). V dropped 6 bases and J dropped 2 bases, with 18 bases sitting between them. Germline assignment: CDR1 MDHEN and CDR2 SYDVKM. The CDR3 contains 16 residues. CDR3 protein: CASSSAGRDNTDTQYF. In DNA, the CDR3 is TGTGCCAGCAGCTCCGCCGGCAGGGATAACACAGATACGCAGTATTTT.

This clonotype was recorded many times. The chain is built from TRBV12-3 or TRBV12-4 and TRBJ2-7; D is perhaps TRBD1 (6 bases). The V end was cut by 3 bases, the J end by 1 base, with 16 bases between. This CDR3 comprises 16 residues. The CDR3 here is CASSLFPPDRSYEQYF. The CDR3 DNA follows: TGTGCCAGCAGTTTGTTCCCCCCGGACAGATCCTACGAGCAGTACTTC.

This clonotype was observed once. This sequence joins TRBV5-4 and TRBJ2-1; 8 bases are shared with TRBD2. The V gene end was trimmed by 2 bases and the J gene end by 5 bases; junction bases not matched to a gene: 9. This CDR3 region has 16 residues. Germline V gene sequence: CDR1 SGHNT, CDR2 YYREEE (reference sequence). In DNA, the CDR3 is TGTGCCAGCAGCTTAGGCGGACTAGCCCTCCACAATGAGCAGTTCTTC. Translation gives CASSLGGLALHNEQFF.

The chain uses TRBV20-1 and TRBJ2-3; 10 bases agree with TRBD1. Germline-derived CDR1 and CDR2 are DFQATT and SNEGSKA (reference sequence). The CDR3 sequence is 14 residues long. The V gene end was trimmed by 6 bases and the J gene end by 4 bases; junction bases not matched to a gene: 7. CDR3 in amino acids: CSASGTGVSDTQYF. CDR3 coding DNA: TGCAGTGCCAGCGGGACAGGGGTGTCAGATACGCAGTATTTT.

This clonotype came up many times. The J gene is TRBJ2-7, the V gene TRBV12-3 or TRBV12-4; 7 nucleotides agree with TRBD2. V trimming: 6 bases; J trimming: 3 bases; junction bases outside the gene matches: 8. This CDR3 has 14 residues. In nucleotides, the CDR3 is TGTGCCAGCAGCCTAGGACTAGAAAGCTACGAGCAGTACTTC. It specifies CASSLGLESYEQYF.

This clonotype was seen at least ten times. This chain links TRBV7-9 with TRBJ2-5; 9 nucleotides align to TRBD2. The CDR3 consists of 16 residues. Per germline, CDR1 SEHNR and CDR2 FQNEAQ (reference sequence). Losses at the gene ends were 5 bases for V and 4 bases for J; bases not matched to a gene: 11. The CDR3 sequence: CASSPDGGRAGETQYF. In nucleotides, the CDR3 is TGTGCCAGCAGCCCTGACGGCGGGAGGGCGGGAGAGACCCAGTACTTC.

This clonotype was recorded at least ten times. The chain couples TRBV7-9 to TRBJ2-1; 7 bases line up with TRBD2. The junction had 11 bases not matched to a gene; V was cut back by 5 bases and J by 4 bases. CDR3 length: 16 residues. The germline V gene encodes CDR1 SEHNR and CDR2 FQNEAQ (reference sequence). The CDR3 DNA follows: TGTGCCAGCAGCCCGATAACGGGACTACCATACAATGAGCAGTTCTTC. This translates into CASSPITGLPYNEQFF.

The V and J genes are TRBV30 and TRBJ2-3; 8 nucleotides match TRBD2. CDR1 is GTSNPN, CDR2 SVGIG, per germline (reference sequence). J lost 2 bases, V lost 4 bases, and 8 bases had no gene match. This CDR3 is 15 amino acids long. CDR3 loop: CAWTAGLGVTDTQYF. The CDR3 DNA is TGTGCCTGGACGGCGGGACTAGGAGTCACAGATACGCAGTATTTT.

The V gene is TRBV7-9, the J gene TRBJ1-2; D unresolved. The CDR3 is made up of 13 amino acids. V was cut by 7 bases and J by 4 bases, with 13 bases left in between. The germline V gene has CDR1 SEHNR and CDR2 FQNEAQ (reference sequence). Here the CDR3 reads CASTPLKAYGYTF. CDR3 DNA sequence: TGTGCCAGCACCCCCCTGAAAGCCTATGGCTACACCTTC.

This clonotype was detected only a few times. The chain uses TRBV9 and TRBJ2-3, with a tentative D call TRBD1 (6 bases). Trimming cost V 1 base and J 0 bases, with 9 bases left between them. The V gene's germline CDR1 is SGDLS and CDR2 YYNGEE. The CDR3 runs to 15 residues. CDR3 region: CASSVNRESTDTQYF. The CDR3 DNA reads as TGTGCCAGCAGCGTAAACAGGGAGAGCACAGATACGCAGTATTTT.

This clonotype has ten or more counts. The chain has TRBV5-1 and TRBJ1-2; 8 bases fit TRBD1. Germline V gene data show CDR1 as SGHRS and CDR2 as YFSETQ. Trimming cost V 4 bases and J 5 bases; bases outside gene matches: 7. This CDR3 region has 14 residues. The CDR3 DNA follows: TGCGCCAGCAGCGTGACAGGGGAGGCGTATGGCTACACCTTC. This codes for CASSVTGEAYGYTF.

Ten or more counts support this clonotype. V and J are TRBV7-9 and TRBJ2-3; no clear D gene. CDR1 is SEHNR and CDR2 is FQNEAQ in the germline V gene (reference sequence). Trimming removed 5 bases at V and 5 bases at J, with 8 bases between. The CDR3 runs 12 residues. The CDR3, as DNA: TGTGCCAGCAGCCCCTCCTTAGATACGCAGTATTTT. Residues: CASSPSLDTQYF. Filled out from reference TRBV7-9 and TRBJ2-3, the complete variable domain reads DTGVSQNPRHKITKRGQNVTFRCDPISEHNRLYWYRQTLGQGPEFLTYFQNEAQLEKSRLLSDRFSAERPKGSFSTLEIQRTEQGDSAMYLCASSPSLDTQYFGPGTRLTVL.

This clonotype came up many times. The V and J genes are TRBV30 and TRBJ2-3; D unresolved. Germline CDR1 and CDR2: GTSNPN and SVGIG (reference sequence). Deletions cut 2 bases from V and 5 bases from J, with 20 bases between. The CDR3 is 16 residues long. Written as DNA, the CDR3 is TGTGCCTGGAGTCCAACTTTTGCGGCCAGAGGAGATACGCAGTATTTT. It codes for CAWSPTFAARGDTQYF.